The next 6 T cell receptor beta chains were all read from a single sample in a study of tumor-infiltrating lymphocytes in primary liver carcinoma. Production of TCR beta cDNA used around 460 ng total RNA together with a constant-region primer. ARM-PCR, slightly modified, supplied the TCR beta libraries through three nested multiplex PCR rounds. It was with TRBV1-TRBV30 forward primers and a C-beta reverse primer that the first two PCR rounds were run, at roughly 10 cycles each. TCRdb passed the multiplex PCR reads through MiXCR, listing each CDR3 protein once. The table records 20,000 to 25,000 distinct CDR3 sequences, 60% to 80% of them present only once. Unsorted bulk tissue, roughly 20-34 mg of it, served as the source for co-extraction of RNA and DNA. What was sequenced was liver tumor tissue from sampling region 1. Described subset: tumor region T1, superior pole. These receptor sequences come from a woman aged 30 to 39 with primary liver carcinoma and hepatitis B virus infection.

The chain combines TRBV6-2 or TRBV6-3 with TRBJ2-1, with 7 bases fitting TRBD2. CDR1 and CDR2 from the germline V gene are MNHEY and SVGEGT. The V and J ends lost 2 bases and 5 bases, in that order; junction bases with no gene match: 21. The CDR3 sequence is 20 residues long. In DNA, the CDR3 is TGTGCCAGCAGTTACGGCAGTGCGGGTTTAGAGGGAGGGCCAAACAATGAGCAGTTCTTC. Its protein product is CASSYGSAGLEGGPNNEQFF.

This clonotype has a handful of counts. The junction departs from the called germline gene at one end, perhaps through a read error. V usage is TRBV4-3 and J usage is TRBJ1-2; no firm D call. The length of the CDR3 is 14 residues. Germline CDR1 is LGHNA and CDR2 is YSLEER. For the CDR3, the DNA is TGTGCCACCAGCGCTGAGTTGGAGATATATGGCTACACCTTC. As protein: CATSAELEIYGYTF.

The chain joins TRBV11-1 to TRBJ2-1; D uncertain. V lost 1 base to trimming and J lost 0 bases, with 7 bases between them. The CDR3 has 15 amino acids. CDR1 SGHAT and CDR2 FQDESV come from the germline V gene (reference sequence). The CDR3 DNA reads TGTGCCAGCAGCTTAGTTTTCAACTCCTACAATGAGCAGTTCTTC. It encodes CASSLVFNSYNEQFF.

Note on this clonotype: A read error may account for a junction end that differs from germline. This sequence joins TRBV4-1 and TRBJ2-1; D not certain. The germline V gene encodes CDR1 MGHRA and CDR2 YSYEKL. The CDR3 loop spans 13 amino acids. CDR3 bases: TGCGTCAGCAACCAGGACCACTACAATGAGCAGTTCTTC. This sequence encodes CVSNQDHYNEQFF.

In regard to this clonotype: A junction end diverges from the germline sequence, so it may reflect a read error. The rearrangement links TRBV6-6 to TRBJ2-3; perhaps TRBD2 as D (6 bases). CDR1 is MNHNY, CDR2 SVGAGI, per germline (reference sequence). This CDR3 has 17 amino acids. The CDR3 loop is CANSSTFDRGGQIGQYF. The CDR3 nucleotides read TGTGCCAACAGTTCCACCTTTGATCGGGGAGGCCAGATAGGGCAGTATTTT.

The chain uses TRBV29-1 and TRBJ2-5, with D possibly being TRBD2 (6 bases). V was shortened by 6 bases and J by 9 bases, with 26 bases between the two germline ends. Germline lookup yields CDR1 SQVTM and CDR2 ANQGSEA. The CDR3 consists of 15 residues. The CDR3 here is CSVETGRGVREAQYF. The CDR3 nucleotides are TGCAGCGTCGAAACAGGAAGGGGAGTGAGGGAGGCCCAGTACTTC.